The table lists the clone carrying this T cell receptor (beta chain) with many counts. Its antigen is unidentified. If patients had other autoimmune diseases, uncontrolled infections, pregnancy or lactation, they were excluded. The data were taken from a study of Graves' ophthalmopathy and Graves' hyperthyroidism. Study overall: Cases classed as stable hyperthyroidism had no ophthalmopathy within 18 months of follow-up. Study conclusions and caveats: The model's ophthalmopathy progression predictions had more than 55% sensitivity and approximately 72% specificity. Most thyroid-expanded clonotypes exceeding 0.001 frequency were also found in blood.

Germline V gene sequence: CDR1 SGDLS, CDR2 YYNGEE. V shed 2 bases and J shed 4 bases, with 9 bases lying between them. The CDR3 loop spans 13 amino acids. RNA transcripts served as template for amplifying TCR beta CDR3 sequences. RT-PCR with HTBI primers came first, then second-round multiplex PCR. TCRdb analysed the multiplex PCR reads with MiXCR anew, one entry per CDR3 protein. This table holds around 1.1 million distinct CDR3 sequences, about 36% found once. The clonotype was recovered from an adult man with Graves' hyperthyroidism. The V call is TRBV9, the J call TRBJ2-5; D gene unclear. The sample taken for sequencing was peripheral blood or thyroid tissue (not recorded which). Here the CDR3 reads CASSVGVAETQYF. The CDR3 DNA sequence: TGTGCCAGCAGCGTTGGGGTAGCAGAGACCCAGTACTTC.